This passage covers 14 T cell receptor beta chains from one sample sequenced in a study of technical replicates of blood from several donors (dated by TCRdb to 2015 to 2018). The library was prepared using the immunoSEQ multiplex PCR assay. TCRdb took this table from immuneACCESS and kept in-frame rearrangements with V and J called. Such tables lack part of the clones; where checked against another copy, unresolved V genes explain under half of the gap, and the rest is unexplained. For this sample there are fewer than 95,000 clones; 94% appear just once. The ten top clones hold 0.26% of the sample. The sequenced material came from T cells isolated from PBMCs. These receptors came from a human donor in good health.

The chain couples TRBV6-5 to TRBJ1-1, with TRBD1 matching 8 bases. The CDR3 has 14 amino acids. Per germline, CDR1 MNHEY and CDR2 SVGAGI. V lost 2 bases and J lost 5; bases outside the gene matches: 4. In DNA, the CDR3 is TGTGCCAGCAGTTACGGACAGGGTACGACTGAAGCTTTCTTT. Amino acid sequence: CASSYGQGTTEAFF.

The V gene is TRBV28, the J gene TRBJ1-4, with 9 bases fitting TRBD1. This CDR3 is built from 15 residues. V lost 2 bases and J lost 10; bases outside the gene matches: 8. The germline V gene has CDR1 MDHEN and CDR2 SYDVKM. This CDR3 is CASSLPYDRGGKLFF. Here the CDR3 DNA reads TGTGCCAGCAGTTTACCATATGACAGGGGGGGAAAACTGTTTTTT. The variable domain in full, completed from reference TRBV28 and TRBJ1-4, reads DVKVTQSSRYLVKRTGEKVFLECVQDMDHENMFWYRQDPGLGLRLIYFSYDVKMKEKGDIPEGYSVSREKKERFSLILESASTNQTSMYLCASSLPYDRGGKLFFGSGTQLSVL.

This CDR3 reads CASSEAREGFGTGELFF. CDR3 sequence (DNA): TGTGCCAGCAGTGAAGCGCGGGAGGGGTTCGGCACCGGGGAGCTGTTTTTT. The chain recombines TRBV6-1 with TRBJ2-2; 9 bases align to TRBD2. V trimming: 0 bases; J trimming: 4 bases; junction bases outside the gene matches: 6. Germline V CDR1 and CDR2: MNHNS, SASEGT. The CDR3 runs to 17 residues.

The chain links TRBV13 to TRBJ2-7; 10 bases match TRBD2. The CDR3 extends over 13 amino acids. V lost 10 bases, J lost 1 base, and 4 bases stayed unmatched. In germline, CDR1 is PRHDT, CDR2 FYEKMQ (reference sequence). The CDR3 reads CATRTSGSYEQYF. The CDR3 DNA sequence: TGTGCCACCCGGACTAGCGGTTCCTACGAGCAGTACTTC.

This chain connects TRBV27 to TRBJ1-5; perhaps TRBD1 as D (5 bases). The ends were cut back, 1 base at V and 2 bases at J, with 6 bases in the middle. Germline loops: CDR1 MNHEY, CDR2 SMNVEV (reference sequence). The CDR3 sequence is 14 residues long. The CDR3 loop is CASSLLGGNQPQHF. The CDR3 DNA is TGTGCCAGCAGTTTATTAGGGGGCAATCAGCCCCAGCATTTT.

The chain recombines TRBV30 with TRBJ1-2; 7 bases align to TRBD1. Losses at the gene ends were 2 bases for V and 4 bases for J; bases not matched to a gene: 10. CDR1 and CDR2 (germline): GTSNPN, SVGIG (reference sequence). The CDR3 totals 15 residues. The CDR3 DNA reads TGTGCCTGGAGTCGAGTACAGGGGCATCGCTATGGCTACACCTTC. Residues: CAWSRVQGHRYGYTF.

The chain uses TRBV7-9 and TRBJ2-2; 12 nucleotides line up with TRBD2. This CDR3 spans 16 amino acids. The germline gives CDR1 SEHNR, CDR2 FQNEAQ (reference sequence). V shed 5 bases, J shed 5 bases, and the junction held 6 bases outside the gene matches. The CDR3 region has the DNA TGTGCCAGCAGCCTGACTAGCGGGAGAAGGACCGGGGAGCTGTTTTTT. Amino acids: CASSLTSGRRTGELFF.

In its sample, this clone was seen a few times. This chain uses TRBV7-8 with TRBJ2-7; 11 bases agree with TRBD2. The germline CDR1 and CDR2 sequences are SGHVS and FQNEAQ. The CDR3 has 18 amino acids. Trimming removed 5 bases from V and 5 bases from J; junction bases left unmatched: 17. CDR3 nucleotide sequence: TGTGCCAGCAGCCCGTGGACTAGCGGGTTAAAGATAACCCACGAGCAGTACTTC. Translation: CASSPWTSGLKITHEQYF. Drawing the rest from reference TRBV7-8 and TRBJ2-7, the complete variable domain is GAGVSQSPRYKVAKRGQDVALRCDPISGHVSLFWYQQALGQGPEFLTYFQNEAQLDKSGLPSDRFFAERPEGSVSTLKIQRTQQEDSAVYLCASSPWTSGLKITHEQYFGPGTRLTVT.

The gene calls are TRBV6-1 and TRBJ2-7; 7 bases align to TRBD1. The V gene end was trimmed by 5 bases and the J gene end by 1 base; junction bases not matched to a gene: 5. This CDR3 is 14 amino acids long. The germline CDR1 and CDR2 sequences are MNHNS and SASEGT. The CDR3 DNA reads TGTGCCAGCAGTTCCCAGGACAGGTCCTACGAGCAGTACTTC. Translated, it gives CASSSQDRSYEQYF.

This clone was found a few times. This chain links TRBV18 with TRBJ1-5; TRBD1 matches at 7 bases. This CDR3 is built from 13 residues. V was clipped by 8 bases and J by 4 bases; unmatched bases: 5. Germline CDR1 reads KGHSH; CDR2 reads LQKENI. The CDR3 DNA sequence: TGTGCCAGCACAGGGGCGCGAAATCAGCCCCAGCATTTT. Translating it yields CASTGARNQPQHF.

The chain joins TRBV4-1 to TRBJ2-3; 14 bases match TRBD2. The germline V gene encodes CDR1 MGHRA and CDR2 YSYEKL. The V and J ends lost 1 base and 6 bases, in that order; junction bases with no gene match: 3. CDR3 length: 16 residues. CDR3 DNA: TGCGCCAGCAGCCAAGGGACTAGCGGGAGGCTGGATACGCAGTATTTT. Translating it yields CASSQGTSGRLDTQYF.

The chain has TRBV19 and TRBJ2-7; D may be TRBD1 (6 bases). V dropped 4 bases and J dropped 3 bases, with 13 bases sitting between them. Germline assignment: CDR1 LNHDA and CDR2 SQIVND (reference sequence). CDR3 size: 14 residues. The CDR3 nucleotides are TGTGCCAGTAGTAGTGATCAGGGGTTCTACGAGCAGTACTTC. This codes for CASSSDQGFYEQYF.

The chain carries TRBV5-1 and TRBJ2-3; 13 bases map to TRBD2. Trimming cost V 4 bases and J 5 bases; bases outside gene matches: 7. CDR3 length: 16 amino acids. CDR1 is SGHRS and CDR2 is YFSETQ in the germline V gene. CDR3: CASSTGLAGVIDTQYF. CDR3 bases: TGCGCCAGCAGCACCGGACTAGCGGGAGTGATAGATACGCAGTATTTT.

The chain carries TRBV5-1 and TRBJ1-2; TRBD1 might be the D (6 bases). This CDR3 spans 13 amino acids. The V gene's germline CDR1 is SGHRS and CDR2 YFSETQ. Deletions cut 0 bases from V and 12 bases from J, with 15 bases between. CDR3 residues: CASSLEQGLIHTF. The CDR3 DNA follows: TGCGCCAGCAGCTTGGAACAGGGCCTAATACACACCTTC.